This TCR beta chain derives from a study of T-cell reconstitution after alpha-beta-depleted transplantation in children. Trimming cost V 4 bases and J 4 bases, with 10 bases left between them. CDR3 length: 13 amino acids. Per the germline V gene, CDR1 is PRHDT and CDR2 is FYEKMQ (reference sequence). The TCRbeta library was prepared with unique molecular identifiers. TCRdb ran MiXCR on the PCR reads and lists one entry per CDR3 protein. The table lists 150,000 to 250,000 distinct CDR3 sequences, 6.3% of them singletons. Many counts were recorded for this clonotype. The source was PBMCs, collected before TCRalphabeta/CD19-depleted stem cell transplant. The clonotype comes from a girl under three years old with combined immunodeficiency, due to receive a stem cell transplant. This chain connects TRBV13 to TRBJ2-5, with D possibly being TRBD1 (5 bases). CDR3 nucleotide sequence: TGTGCCAGCAGCTCTCAGGGTAGAGAGACCCAGTACTTC. Its protein is CASSSQGRETQYF.